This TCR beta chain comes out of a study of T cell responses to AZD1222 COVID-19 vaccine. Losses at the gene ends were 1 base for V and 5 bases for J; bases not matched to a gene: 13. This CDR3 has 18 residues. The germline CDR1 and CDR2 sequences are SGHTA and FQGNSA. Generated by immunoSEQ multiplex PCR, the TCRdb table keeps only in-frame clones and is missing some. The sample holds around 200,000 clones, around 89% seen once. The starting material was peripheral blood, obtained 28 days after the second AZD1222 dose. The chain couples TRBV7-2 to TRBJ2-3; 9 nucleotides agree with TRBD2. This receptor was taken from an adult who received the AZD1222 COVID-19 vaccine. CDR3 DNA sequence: TGTGCCAGCAGCTTAGAAGGCGGGAGGGCCGGGGATATAGATACGCAGTATTTT. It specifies CASSLEGGRAGDIDTQYF.